These T cell receptor beta chains were read from a single sample in a study of blood T cell repertoires in COVID-19. Produced via immunoSEQ multiplex PCR; TCRdb's table is partial and in-frame only. The repertoire holds about 200,000 clones, with roughly 77% as singletons. Sequenced material: peripheral blood. The source is a woman aged 40 to 50 with COVID-19, enrolled during active disease. Each CDR3 is given with its conserved first and last residue. The order of the fields is clone size, D gene, V gene, J gene, CDR3 protein, CDR3 DNA. The D gene is left open where the match is weak. Where a row states a size, it is once, few, many or the class of an expanded clone; other rows omit it.

NA	TRBD1	TRBV4-3	TRBJ2-7	CASSQDHRDRVGYEQYF	TGCGCCAGCAGCCAAGATCATAGGGACAGGGTCGGATACGAGCAGTACTTC
NA	NA	TRBV6-2/TRBV6-3	TRBJ1-1	CASSSHRGQGNTEAFF	TGTGCCAGCAGTTCGCACCGGGGACAAGGAAACACTGAAGCTTTCTTT
NA	TRBD1	TRBV13	TRBJ2-1	CASRPTGFSEQFF	TGTGCCAGCAGGCCGACAGGGTTCAGTGAGCAGTTCTTC
NA	NA	TRBV11-2	TRBJ2-2	CASSSSGQTVFF	TGTGCCAGCAGCTCCTCCGGACAGACGGTGTTTTTT
once	NA	TRBV2	TRBJ1-6	CATAAGIQNSPLHF	TGTGCCACCGCGGCGGGGATTCAGAATTCACCCCTCCACTTT
NA	TRBD2	TRBV24-1	TRBJ2-3	CATSDTAGTSADTQYF	TGTGCCACCAGTGATACGGCCGGGACTAGCGCAGATACGCAGTATTTT
NA	NA	TRBV5-6	TRBJ1-1	CASSFRSAGMNTEAFF	TGTGCCAGCAGCTTCCGGTCGGCAGGCATGAACACTGAAGCTTTCTTT
NA	NA	TRBV18	TRBJ1-4	CASSLGGNLNEKLFF	TGTGCCAGCTCACTTGGAGGAAACCTTAATGAAAAACTGTTTTTT
NA	TRBD1	TRBV7-2	TRBJ1-2	CASSRQGYGYTF	TGTGCCAGCAGCCGACAGGGTTATGGCTACACCTTC
few	NA	TRBV5-5	TRBJ2-7	CASSIPFGEQYF	TGTGCCAGCAGCATCCCGTTCGGGGAGCAGTACTTC
few	TRBD2	TRBV19	TRBJ2-7	CASRETSGKYEQYF	TGTGCCAGTAGAGAGACTAGCGGGAAATACGAGCAGTACTTC
NA	NA	TRBV5-1	TRBJ1-5	CASSLTVDSNQPQHF	TGCGCCAGCAGCTTGACAGTAGATAGCAATCAGCCCCAGCATTTT
NA	NA	TRBV11-3	TRBJ2-2	CASSSPAGRTGELFF	TGTGCCAGCAGCTCGCCGGCAGGGCGAACCGGGGAGCTGTTTTTT
NA	NA	TRBV11-1	TRBJ2-2	CASSRSRKPYTGELFF	TGTGCCAGCAGCAGGAGCAGAAAGCCCTACACCGGGGAGCTGTTTTTT
NA	NA	TRBV30	TRBJ2-7	CAWGQSYEQYF	TGTGCCTGGGGACAGTCCTACGAGCAGTACTTC
NA	TRBD1	TRBV19	TRBJ2-7	CASSILGQGVYEQYF	TGTGCCAGTAGTATATTGGGACAGGGCGTCTACGAGCAGTACTTC
NA	TRBD1	TRBV6-1	TRBJ2-5	CASSDWTGEVAETQYF	TGTGCCAGCAGTGACTGGACAGGGGAGGTTGCGGAGACCCAGTACTTC
NA	TRBD2	TRBV19	TRBJ2-1	CATGLAGHSYNEQFF	TGTGCCACAGGACTAGCGGGCCACTCCTACAATGAGCAGTTCTTC
NA	TRBD2	TRBV10-3	TRBJ2-5	CAISDASGNTQGTQYF	TGTGCCATCAGTGATGCTAGCGGTAATACCCAAGGAACCCAGTACTTC
NA	TRBD1	TRBV6-5	TRBJ1-5	CASSSLTGGNQPQHF	TGTGCCAGCAGTTCCCTCACAGGGGGCAATCAGCCCCAGCATTTT
NA	TRBD2	TRBV27	TRBJ2-1	CASRRPIAGGYNEQFF	TGTGCCAGCAGACGCCCGATAGCGGGGGGCTACAATGAGCAGTTCTTC
NA	NA	TRBV12-3/TRBV12-4	TRBJ2-5	CASSLLQQETQYF	TGTGCCAGCAGTTTATTGCAGCAAGAGACCCAGTACTTC
NA	NA	TRBV7-9	TRBJ1-6	CASSSDRTYNSPLHF	TGTGCCAGCAGCTCTGACAGGACCTATAATTCACCCCTCCACTTT
NA	NA	TRBV12-1	TRBJ2-7	CASSSLFLTGQYF	TGTGCCAGCAGCTCACTTTTCCTTACCGGGCAGTACTTC
few	NA	TRBV5-1	TRBJ1-2	CASTNAEGRSAGYTF	TGCGCCAGCACCAACGCCGAGGGAAGATCGGCCGGCTACACCTTC
NA	NA	TRBV5-4	TRBJ2-7	CASSLAYGGLLSYEQYF	TGTGCCAGCAGCTTGGCGTACGGGGGACTTCTCTCCTACGAGCAGTACTTC
NA	NA	TRBV7-2	TRBJ1-1	CASSSTGLMNTEAFF	TGTGCCAGCAGCTCAACAGGGTTGATGAACACTGAAGCTTTCTTT
once	TRBD2	TRBV18	TRBJ2-4	CASSPQLAGGENIQYF	TGTGCCAGCTCACCACAACTAGCGGGGGGAGAAAACATTCAGTACTTC
NA	NA	TRBV5-1	TRBJ1-4	CASRPGGATNEKLFF	TGCGCCAGCCGCCCCGGGGGGGCAACTAATGAAAAACTGTTTTTT
once	NA	TRBV7-9	TRBJ1-4	CASSLEGPAGTNEKLFF	TGTGCCAGCAGCTTAGAGGGTCCGGCGGGGACTAATGAAAAACTGTTTTTT
NA	TRBD2	TRBV9	TRBJ2-1	CASSRASGSYNEQFF	TGTGCCAGCAGCCGCGCGAGCGGGAGCTACAATGAGCAGTTCTTC
NA	NA	TRBV6-5	TRBJ2-3	CASFTRTRTDTQYF	TGTGCCAGCTTTACTAGAACTCGCACAGATACGCAGTATTTT
NA	TRBD2	TRBV29-1	TRBJ2-7	CSGGTKYEQYF	TGCAGCGGTGGGACTAAATACGAGCAGTACTTC
NA	TRBD1	TRBV2	TRBJ1-5	CASSRDRDQPQHF	TGTGCCAGCAGTAGGGACAGGGATCAGCCCCAGCATTTT
NA	NA	TRBV7-9	TRBJ2-3	CASSRGDFTDTQYF	TGTGCCAGCAGCAGAGGGGACTTCACAGATACGCAGTATTTT
NA	NA	TRBV11-2	TRBJ2-5	CASSFPGSETQYF	TGTGCCAGCAGCTTCCCGGGGTCAGAGACCCAGTACTTC
NA	NA	TRBV5-8	TRBJ2-1	CASSLAPLGFRGNEQFF	TGTGCCAGCAGCTTGGCACCGCTGGGTTTTCGGGGCAATGAGCAGTTCTTC
many	NA	TRBV10-3	TRBJ1-4	CAISEHGMRQVATNEKLFF	TGTGCCATCAGTGAGCACGGGATGAGGCAGGTTGCAACTAATGAAAAACTGTTTTTT
many	NA	TRBV9	TRBJ2-5	CASSRGETQYF	TGTGCCAGCAGCCGGGGGGAGACCCAGTACTTC
NA	TRBD2	TRBV2	TRBJ2-3	CASNRLAGTDTQYF	TGTGCCAGCAACCGACTAGCGGGCACAGATACGCAGTATTTT
few	NA	TRBV19	TRBJ1-6	CASAAGTRFITLHF	TGTGCCAGCGCGGCGGGGACCAGGTTCATTACCCTCCACTTT
NA	NA	TRBV7-2	TRBJ2-3	CASSLAVPGVGDTQYF	TGTGCCAGCAGCTTAGCGGTTCCGGGGGTTGGGGATACGCAGTATTTT
NA	NA	TRBV27	TRBJ2-5	CASILGRQETQYF	TGTGCCAGCATATTGGGGCGGCAAGAGACCCAGTACTTC
once	NA	TRBV7-3	TRBJ1-2	CASSLGTPLGYGYTF	TGTGCCAGCAGCTTAGGGACTCCCCTGGGCTATGGCTACACCTTC
NA	TRBD2	TRBV7-3	TRBJ2-2	CASSLSGGYGTGELFF	TGTGCCAGCAGCTTATCCGGGGGGTATGGGACCGGGGAGCTGTTTTTT
NA	TRBD1	TRBV5-1	TRBJ1-1	CASSLEGTGMSITEAFF	TGCGCCAGCAGCTTGGAGGGGACAGGGATGTCTATAACTGAAGCTTTCTTT